This TCR beta chain was sequenced in a study of CD8 T cells in Susac syndrome. Germline loops: CDR1 MNHEY, CDR2 SVGEGT. Trimming removed 6 bases from V and 5 bases from J; junction bases left unmatched: 3. The CDR3 consists of 14 residues. Reverse transcription of roughly 0.45 to 1 ug RNA was carried out with random hexamers. Amplification of TCR beta CDR3 used immunoSEQ multiplex PCR across 54 Vbeta and 13 Jbeta. Each CDR3 protein is one row after TCRdb ran MiXCR on the immunoSEQ multiplex PCR reads. The data show roughly 80,000 distinct CDR3 sequences, 90% to 95% seen once. The multiple sclerosis controls were treatment-naive patients, and their relapsing-remitting disease was stable or active.

The genes are TRBV6-2 or TRBV6-3 and TRBJ2-1; 11 nucleotides align to TRBD2. The source is a human donor with multiple sclerosis. Source material: CD8+ T cells from PBMCs. The DNA for the CDR3 is TGTGCCAGCAGGGGACTAGCGGAACACAATGAGCAGTTCTTC. Its translation is CASRGLAEHNEQFF.